Sequencing of this TCR beta chain was carried out in a study of T cell responses to AZD1222 COVID-19 vaccine. The study's findings and limits: Spike-wide coverage was observed for vaccine-associated CD4 TCRs, with dominant responses at 160-218 and 743-854. Nearly half of spike-specific TCRs reportedly target unmutated variant regions. The repertoires were collected only after the peak T cell response. Donors were largely white British and mainly female; clonal diversity was possibly underestimated.

With V trimmed by 1 base and J by 4 bases, 10 bases remained unmatched. Per germline, CDR1 MNHNS and CDR2 SASEGT. This CDR3 is 17 amino acids long. Data came from immunoSEQ multiplex PCR; TCRdb stores just in-frame clones and leaves some out. The data contain about 140,000 clones, approximately 92% of them singletons. This clone was picked up one time. Its antigen is still unknown. The chain combines TRBV6-1 with TRBJ1-1, with 9 bases identical to TRBD1. The sequence derives from an adult in good health. The sequencing here drew on peripheral blood, taken on day 0 of AZD1222 vaccination. The CDR3 DNA reads as TGTGCCAGCAGTGAAGTCTACAGGGGGCTGTTGGGCACTGAAGCTTTCTTT. Encoded protein: CASSEVYRGLLGTEAFF.